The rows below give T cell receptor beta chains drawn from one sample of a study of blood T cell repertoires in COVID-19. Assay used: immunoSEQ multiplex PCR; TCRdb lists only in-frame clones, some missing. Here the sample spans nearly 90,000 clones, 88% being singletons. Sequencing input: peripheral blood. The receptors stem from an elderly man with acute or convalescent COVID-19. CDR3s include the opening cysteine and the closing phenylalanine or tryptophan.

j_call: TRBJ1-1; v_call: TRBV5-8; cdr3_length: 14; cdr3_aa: CASSLGGRNTEAFF
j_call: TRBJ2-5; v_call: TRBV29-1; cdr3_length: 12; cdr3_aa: CSGLRGGETQYF
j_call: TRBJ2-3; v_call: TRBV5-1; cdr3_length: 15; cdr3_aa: CASSRTSGGTDTQYF
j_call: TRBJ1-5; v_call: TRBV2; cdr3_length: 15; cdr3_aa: CASRPTGLSNQPQHF
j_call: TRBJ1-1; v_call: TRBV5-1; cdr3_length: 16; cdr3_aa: CASSRSGSGMNTEAFF
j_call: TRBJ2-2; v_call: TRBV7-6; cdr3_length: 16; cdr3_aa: CASSLNAGGNTGELFF
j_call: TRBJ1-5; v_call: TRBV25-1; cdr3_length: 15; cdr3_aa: CANRLTWTGNQPQHF
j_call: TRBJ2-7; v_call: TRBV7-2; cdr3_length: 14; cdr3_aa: CASSIGQGAGEQYF
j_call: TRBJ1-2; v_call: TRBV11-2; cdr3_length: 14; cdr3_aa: CASSLAGQGHGYTF
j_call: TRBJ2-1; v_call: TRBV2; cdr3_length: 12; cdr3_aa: CASSVSGAGGFF
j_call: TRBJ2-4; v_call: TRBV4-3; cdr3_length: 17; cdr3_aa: CASSQGGGWGAKNIQYF
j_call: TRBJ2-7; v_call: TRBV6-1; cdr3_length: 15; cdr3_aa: CASSESGQGTDEQYF
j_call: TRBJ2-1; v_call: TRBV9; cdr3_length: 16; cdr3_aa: CASSPGTSGAYNEQFF
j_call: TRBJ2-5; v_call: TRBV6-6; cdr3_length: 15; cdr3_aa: CASSYSTQGLETQYF
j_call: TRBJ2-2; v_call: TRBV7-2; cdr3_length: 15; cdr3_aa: CASSTGTPLPGELFF
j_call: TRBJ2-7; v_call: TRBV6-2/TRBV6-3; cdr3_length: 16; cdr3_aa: CASSYSWRDGSYEQYF
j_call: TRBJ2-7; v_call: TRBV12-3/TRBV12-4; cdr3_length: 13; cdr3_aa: CASSFNTAYEQYF
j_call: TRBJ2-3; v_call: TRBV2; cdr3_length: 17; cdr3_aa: CASSEGNQVSSTDTQYF
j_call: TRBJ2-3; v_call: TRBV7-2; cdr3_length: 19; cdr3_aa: CASSPRIGQGAPRGDTQYF
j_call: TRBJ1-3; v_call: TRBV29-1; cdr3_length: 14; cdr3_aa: CSVFGPSSGNTIYF
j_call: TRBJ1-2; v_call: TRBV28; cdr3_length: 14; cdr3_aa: CASSSGTGGYGYTF
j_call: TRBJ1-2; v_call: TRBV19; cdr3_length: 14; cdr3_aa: CASRGTGGDYGYTF
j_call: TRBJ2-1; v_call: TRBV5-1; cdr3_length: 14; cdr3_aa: CASSMSGGNNEQFF
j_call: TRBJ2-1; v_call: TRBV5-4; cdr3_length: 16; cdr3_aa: CASSLGQRGGLDEQFF
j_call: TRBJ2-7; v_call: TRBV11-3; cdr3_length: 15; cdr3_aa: CASSFSGQGNYEQYF
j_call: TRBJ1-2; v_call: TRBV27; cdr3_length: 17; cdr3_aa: CASSLYGYAGANYGYTF
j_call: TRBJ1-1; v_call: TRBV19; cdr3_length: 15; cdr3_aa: CASSAGGIGTPEAFF
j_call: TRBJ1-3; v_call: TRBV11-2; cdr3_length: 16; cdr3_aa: CASSFTGVRSGNTIYF
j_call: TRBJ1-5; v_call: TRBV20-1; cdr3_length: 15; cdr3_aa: CSASRSGQGNQPQHF
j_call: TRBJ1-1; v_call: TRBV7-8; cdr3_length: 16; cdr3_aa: CASSLGTGSRVTEAFF
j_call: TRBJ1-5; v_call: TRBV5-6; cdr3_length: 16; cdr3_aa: CASSLGRGQPNQPQHF
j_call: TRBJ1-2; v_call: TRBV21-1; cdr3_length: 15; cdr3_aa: CARFLRQALNYGYTF
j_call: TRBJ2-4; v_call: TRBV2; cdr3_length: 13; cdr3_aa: CASKKTVKNIQYF
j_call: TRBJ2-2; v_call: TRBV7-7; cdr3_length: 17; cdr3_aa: CASSPAPQGSNTGELFF
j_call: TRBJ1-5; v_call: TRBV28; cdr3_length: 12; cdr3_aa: CASNQIDQPQHF
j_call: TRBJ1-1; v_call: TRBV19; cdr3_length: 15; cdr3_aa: CASSRAGALGTEAFF
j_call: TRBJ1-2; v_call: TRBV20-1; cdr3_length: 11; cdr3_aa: CSASTGGGYTF
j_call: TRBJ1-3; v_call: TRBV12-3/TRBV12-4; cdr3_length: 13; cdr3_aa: CASSLGAGGTIYF
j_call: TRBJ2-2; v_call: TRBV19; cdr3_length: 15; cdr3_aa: CASRFDRGRTGELFF
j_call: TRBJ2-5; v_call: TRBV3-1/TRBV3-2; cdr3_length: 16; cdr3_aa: CASSQDASGAQETQYF
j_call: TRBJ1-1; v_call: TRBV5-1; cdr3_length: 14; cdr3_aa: CASSETTGQTEAFF
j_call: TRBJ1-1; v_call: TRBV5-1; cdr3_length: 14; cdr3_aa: CASSSSPGGTEAFF
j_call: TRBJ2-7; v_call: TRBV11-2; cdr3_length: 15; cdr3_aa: CASSLDGTSSYEQYF
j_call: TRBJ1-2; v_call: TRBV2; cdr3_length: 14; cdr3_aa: CASSGRVGLYGYTF
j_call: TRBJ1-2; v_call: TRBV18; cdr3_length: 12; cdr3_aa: CASSSRQGASTF
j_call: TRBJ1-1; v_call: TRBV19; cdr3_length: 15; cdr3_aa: CASSITNRGGTEAFF
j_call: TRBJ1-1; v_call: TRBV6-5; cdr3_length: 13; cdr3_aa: CASSYTGDTEAFF
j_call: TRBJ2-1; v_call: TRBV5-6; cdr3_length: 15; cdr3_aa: CASSWTGPSYNEQFF
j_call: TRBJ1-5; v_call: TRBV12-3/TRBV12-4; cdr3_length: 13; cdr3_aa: CASSFTGNQPQHF
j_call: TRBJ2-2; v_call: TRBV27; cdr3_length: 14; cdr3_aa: CASSLVSSYGELFF
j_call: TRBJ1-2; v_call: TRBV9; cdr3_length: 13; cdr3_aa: CASSPDREYGYTF
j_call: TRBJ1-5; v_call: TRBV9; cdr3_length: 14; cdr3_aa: CASSVGGGGQPQHF
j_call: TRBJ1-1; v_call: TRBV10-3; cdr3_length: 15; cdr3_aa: CAISEDTGRGTEAFF
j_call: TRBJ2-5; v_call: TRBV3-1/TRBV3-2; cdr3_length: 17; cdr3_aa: CASSQDYWQGARETQYF
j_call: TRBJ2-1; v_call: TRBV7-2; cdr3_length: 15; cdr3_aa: CASSPWGEAYNEQFF
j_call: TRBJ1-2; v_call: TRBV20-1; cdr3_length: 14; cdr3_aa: CSASSGQGGGGYTF
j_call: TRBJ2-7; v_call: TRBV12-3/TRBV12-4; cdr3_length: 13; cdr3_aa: CASRPKTGYEQYF
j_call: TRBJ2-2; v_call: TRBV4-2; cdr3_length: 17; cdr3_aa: CASSQGRTGVKTGELFF